A selection of T cell receptor beta chains follows, all from one sample in a study of beta chain features in type 1 diabetes. Sequencing used immunoSEQ multiplex PCR; TCRdb keeps in-frame clones, though not all of them. The sample consists of under 950,000 clones, around a sixth of them appearing once. The sequencing sample was made of naive CD4+ T cells from blood. The receptors derive from a woman aged 18 to 35 in good health. The CDR3 runs from the conserved cysteine through the conserved F or W. The order of the fields is V gene, J gene, CDR3 protein.

TRBV5-6	TRBJ2-3	CASTPTIGPTTDTQYF
TRBV20-1	TRBJ2-3	CSVRSDTQYF
TRBV10-3	TRBJ2-7	CAISEARGSSYEQYF
TRBV21-1	TRBJ1-1	CASSNGGRGTEAFF
TRBV6-5	TRBJ2-1	CASTPPGRDEQFF
TRBV11-2	TRBJ2-2	CASSLRPLASNTGELFF
TRBV7-9	TRBJ1-5	CASSPTGDNQPQHF
TRBV5-1	TRBJ1-1	CASSFTYRDTEAFF
TRBV4-3	TRBJ2-6	CASSQSPGANVLTF
TRBV6-1	TRBJ2-2	CAARDRGGAGELFF
TRBV2	TRBJ2-2	CASKDRRAGLTGELFF
TRBV20-1	TRBJ1-1	CEGALNTEAFF
TRBV7-9	TRBJ2-1	CASRAGRYNEQFF
TRBV5-4	TRBJ2-1	CASSSPGLADRRLSGQFF
TRBV11-3	TRBJ2-5	CASSHNRAQETQYF
TRBV6-6	TRBJ1-3	CASKSTGVAGNTIYF
TRBV7-2	TRBJ2-2	CASSTGQGGGELFF
TRBV6-6	TRBJ2-7	CASTPIRDSFYEQYF
TRBV5-1	TRBJ2-2	CASSQTGHGGTGELFF
TRBV2	TRBJ2-2	CASRATVNTGELFF
TRBV5-6	TRBJ2-7	CASSLQGLGPEQYF
TRBV4-2	TRBJ2-7	CASSSEATYEQYF
TRBV6-5	TRBJ1-1	CASSYYGGNTEAFF
TRBV27	TRBJ1-1	CASSRRMGLHTEAFF
TRBV19	TRBJ2-7	CASSTNAGQGLREQYF
TRBV20-1	TRBJ1-1	CGAILNTEAFF
TRBV5-8	TRBJ2-7	CASSLVWGSYEQYF
TRBV4-1	TRBJ2-3	CASSQEGTDTQYF
TRBV6-5	TRBJ2-6	CASSQGPGANVLTF
TRBV4-3	TRBJ2-7	CASSQATGAGYYEQYF
TRBV28	TRBJ2-1	CASSLPGQGVGNEQFF
TRBV6-5	TRBJ2-7	CASSYGEGTPQYF
TRBV11-2	TRBJ2-5	CASSPRTSERKETQYF
TRBV5-4	TRBJ1-3	CASSLAGASGNTIYF
TRBV15	TRBJ2-1	CATSILDHGNEQFF
TRBV7-9	TRBJ2-2	CASSLRDTGELFF
TRBV4-2	TRBJ2-1	CASSQDRQGYNEQFF
TRBV6-6	TRBJ2-2	CASSSGQGLTTGELFF
TRBV9	TRBJ2-3	CASSVGLSGSDTQYF
TRBV5-4	TRBJ2-1	CASSSLEGEQFF
TRBV28	TRBJ1-2	CASSLSLPRTTYTF
TRBV6-5	TRBJ2-7	CASRTGTGSYEQYF
TRBV4-2	TRBJ2-2	CASSQDNRDANTGELFF
TRBV27	TRBJ2-7	CASSLFSSGRTGQYF